This T cell receptor beta chain was captured by sequencing in a study of cytomegalovirus exposure and HLA in healthy donors (dated by TCRdb to between 2016 and 2019). Notes on the research overall: In an earlier analysis of some 550 of the donors, 276 Gb of sequence data and 117 million unique TCR beta sequences from approximately 180 million T cells were reported. A few DR-DQ haplotypes were handled as single units for association and clustering because linkage in the cohort was strong. To predict cytomegalovirus infection status, the study combined high-throughput TCR immunosequencing, statistical association of individual TCRs with disease status, and machine learning. Donor age, sex, ethnicity and CMV serostatus were collected together with the repertoire data. Every repertoire in the discovery cohort had been generated on one and the same sequencing platform. Rather than using new phenotypic data, the later analysis identified candidate immune exposures from TCR beta sequences and from how often those sequences occurred across donors. Using immunosequencing, the study profiled T cell repertoires from roughly 650 subjects and related those repertoires to cytomegalovirus serostatus. An early release covering roughly 600 HLA-typed donors comprised about 290 gigabases of sequencing data and 85 million to 100 million unique TCR sequences. In a later genetic analysis, genome-wide SNP genotypes for about 55% of the roughly 700 donors were used, and that subset was treated as a discovery cohort. The number of donors typed differed by locus, with roughly 620-630 for A, B, C, DRB1 and DQB1, around 560 for DQA1, 600 to 610 for DPA1, and around 460 for DPB1. Both class I and class II loci were covered by HLA typing, at four-digit resolution. A later analysis re-examined previously published TCR beta repertoires from 600 to 700 donors and added high-resolution HLA genotyping to investigate patterns of TCR occurrence. Of the 300 to 500 genotyped donors, approximately 80% were placed in the genetic ancestry cluster associated with self-reported Caucasian donors. Among over 350 genotyped donors of the cohort, an average of 235,054 unique TCR beta nucleotide sequences were sequenced per donor, around 18% of them non-productive. An earlier analysis of approximately 640 of the donors applied high-throughput TCR beta sequencing to assess whether each TCR beta V gene segment acted as functional or pseudogenic. The study aimed to test whether signatures of past pathogen exposure could be identified by cataloging public T cell receptors. A separate validation cohort of 90 to 150 different subjects was used in addition to the approximately 700-subject first cohort. The study at large found these results: A further reported finding was that TCR beta sequences accurately predicted the HLA-A and HLA-B alleles for most subjects in the first cohort. In this cohort, only TCR beta chains were sequenced, and detectable features were limited by the absence of alpha or paired-chain data. In a later analysis, TCR association rates were found to vary across HLA loci, with the most associated TCRs seen for DRB1 alleles and the fewest for HLA-C alleles. The presence/absence analyses assumed that sequencing depth was roughly uniform across donors, and that assumption may not be true. Cytomegalovirus status was reported to be diagnosed by the classifier with high specificity and sensitivity in both the original and validation cohorts. In a later analysis, HLA-associated TCR beta chains were found to be more clonally expanded and to have lower generation probabilities than equally common non-associated chains. Linkage disequilibrium might explain the correlated functional status among segregating V segments, but an unknown experimental factor could not be ruled out. According to the authors, the approach could potentially be generalized to other disease states and immunological phenotypes. An association between a missense DCLRE1C variant and V-gene and J-gene trimming of TCR beta chains was found in a later genetic analysis and replicated in an independent cohort. According to a later analysis, most CMV-associated TCR beta chains appeared to be HLA-restricted, and the HLA associations seemed to be driven largely by CMV exposure. A total of roughly 160 TCR beta chains were listed by the study as associated with cytomegalovirus. Compared with the 666-donor mean, donors in an Asian-associated ancestry cluster had fewer N-insertions in productive TCRs, according to a later genetic analysis. The earlier analysis of approximately 560 of the donors excluded around 17 rarely observed V segments, including chromosome 9 orphons, because counts were too low. Immune exposure information for the cohort was limited to CMV serostatus. A cluster of highly shared sequence variants was judged likely to be a technical artifact of the sequencing pipeline. Broadly in line with IMGT annotations, most TCR beta V segments showed up in productive rearrangements about 90% or about 30% of the time in an earlier analysis of 450 to 600 of the donors. In a later analysis, several top co-occurrence clusters were reported to appear linked to parvovirus B19, influenza, CMV and Epstein-Barr virus. Because HLA typing was missing for some donors at each locus, association tests included only the typed subset. Assigning TCR associations to individual alleles was difficult when HLA alleles, especially DR and DQ, strongly co-occurred. In vitro tests confirmed that three of the cytomegalovirus-associated TCR beta chains recognize cytomegalovirus antigens. While some public TCRs were present in many individuals, most TCR sequences turned up only very rarely across donors. In a later analysis, some 18,000 TCR beta sequences were associated with specific HLA alleles at a false discovery rate of 0.05.

Receptor libraries were prepared by the immunoSEQ multiplex PCR assay. A mixture of 60 forward primers for TCR Vbeta segments and 13 reverse primers for TCR Jbeta segments was used in the multiplex PCR. Amplification of the CDR3 region of rearranged TCR beta genes was performed with a multiplex PCR assay on genomic DNA. The Illumina HiSeq System was used to sequence the amplified TCR beta libraries as 87-base-pair reads. In the authors' own workflow: Across the 500 to 750 repertoires, a later analysis counted tens of millions of unique TCR beta chains, 9 million to 14 million of which were shared by at least two donors. Raw reads were error-corrected and collapsed into unique sequences with a nearest-neighbor algorithm that merged closely related sequences to remove PCR and sequencing errors. Alignment of CDR3 sequences to IMGT reference sequences was used to assign V, D and J gene segments. Each retained sequence needed at least a six-nucleotide match to both a V gene segment and a J gene segment. Rearrangements were called productive when the CDR3 lacked stop codons and stayed in frame with V and J; all others were non-productive. Following IMGT convention, CDR3 was defined as the stretch from the second conserved V-encoded cysteine to the conserved J-encoded phenylalanine. In an earlier analysis of around 640 of the donors, sequences lacking an unambiguous match to a single V gene segment were excluded. In an earlier analysis of 587 of the donors, V segments were called functional above 56.7% productive rearrangements and were called segregating when the between-donor standard deviation exceeded 5%. A statistical classification framework was built for diagnosing cytomegalovirus status from the catalog of TCR beta chain sequences. In a later analysis, V and J genes were assigned by comparing TCR nucleotide sequences against IMGT/GENE-DB human TR gene sequences. A later analysis assigned CDR3 sequences and most-parsimonious VDJ recombination scenarios with the TCRdist pipeline. In a later analysis, each TCR beta chain was defined by its CDR3 amino acid sequence together with its V-gene family, and reads lacking a unique V-gene family were excluded. As a way to deal with suspected cross-contamination and a sequencing artifact, a later analysis dropped hundreds of nucleotide sequences that were highly shared and had low generation probability. For each public chain, a later analysis derived a clonal expansion index from normalized ranks of inferred template counts within each repertoire. In a later analysis, generation probabilities were computed with a VDJ recombination model fitted to out-of-frame rearrangements, and the resulting probabilities were checked against IGoR. Hypergeometric tests were used in a later analysis to score TCR-TCR, TCR-HLA and TCR-CMV co-occurrence, with a repertoire-size bias correction applied to the TCR pairs. A later analysis estimated false discovery rates by permuting HLA or CMV assignments 20 times. In a later analysis, co-occurring TCRs were grouped using DBSCAN, and TCRdist sequence similarity was added for clustering within HLA-allele-positive subsets. Repertoires with fewer than 30,000 or more than 120,000 public chains, plus five repertoires with anomalous nucleotide sharing, were excluded from co-occurrence clustering. What TCRdb holds here is the immuneACCESS table cut down to in-frame rearrangements. Part of the clones is not present; checked against another copy, under half of the missing clones reflect an unresolved V gene, and the others are unexplained. V and J calls and clone size are copied from that table; D and trimming were computed from the DNA. This sample lists approximately 190,000 clones; around 84% were detected once. 2.6% of the sample rests with the top ten.

About this clone: This receptor's antigen is unknown. Nothing much larger sits one base from this clone, and base qualities are not available.

The cohort comprised some 730 healthy bone marrow donors. At the time of sampling, every cohort member was nominally healthy, though immune exposures that went unrecorded were likely present. The donor tested CMV seropositive and was one of the 289 seropositive cohort members. A peripheral blood sample was provided by each donor, and peripheral blood mononuclear cells were used for TCR beta sequencing. The Qiagen DNeasy Blood Extraction Kit was used to extract genomic DNA from the blood cell samples. Sequenced: PBMCs. The sequence was obtained from a woman between 50 and 59 years old in good health and CMV-seropositive.

The nucleotide sequence reads TGTGCCAGCAGTGGCCTCAGGGGGGACTACACTGAAGCTTTCTTT. Its translation is CASSGLRGDYTEAFF. The chain is made from TRBV2 and TRBJ1-1, with 7 bases aligning to TRBD1. The CDR3 has 15 amino acids, counting the end cysteine and phenylalanine. Only the CDR3 portion is preserved as DNA: 45 bases, with reading frame beginning at the first base. Trimming takes 4 bases off V and 3 bases off J; junction bases not matched to a gene: 8. The CDR1 and CDR2 encoded by the germline V gene are SNHLY and FYNNEI.